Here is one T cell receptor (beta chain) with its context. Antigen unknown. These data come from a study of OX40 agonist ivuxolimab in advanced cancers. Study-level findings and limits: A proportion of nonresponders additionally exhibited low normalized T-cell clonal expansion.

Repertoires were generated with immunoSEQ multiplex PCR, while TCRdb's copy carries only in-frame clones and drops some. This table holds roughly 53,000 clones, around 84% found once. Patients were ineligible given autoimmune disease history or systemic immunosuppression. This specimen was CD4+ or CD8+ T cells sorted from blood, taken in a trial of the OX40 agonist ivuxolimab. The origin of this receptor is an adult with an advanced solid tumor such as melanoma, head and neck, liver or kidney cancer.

The CDR3, as DNA: TGTGCCAGTAGTAAAGGGGCTGCGGGACCCTTACTCTACGAGCAGTACTTC. Protein: CASSKGAAGPLLYEQYF. This chain links TRBV19 with TRBJ2-7; a possible D gene is TRBD2 (6 bases). This CDR3 has 17 residues. The germline CDR1 and CDR2 sequences are LNHDA and SQIVND (reference sequence). The V end was cut by 4 bases, the J end by 3 bases, with 22 bases between.